Listed here are 8 T cell receptor beta chains from one sample, sequenced in a study of blood T cell repertoires in COVID-19. Method: immunoSEQ multiplex PCR; TCRdb's copy keeps in-frame clones and lacks some. The sample lists hundreds of thousands of clones, roughly 86% occurring once. The sample comprised PBMCs or T cells enriched from blood (not recorded which). The receptor set was obtained from a woman between 18 and 29 years old who had recovered from COVID-19.

Here the CDR3 reads CASSVVSGNEQFF. Here the CDR3 DNA reads TGTGCCAGCAGCGTAGTATCGGGGAATGAGCAGTTCTTC. The genes are TRBV9 and TRBJ2-1; D is possibly TRBD2 (5 bases). The germline gives CDR1 SGDLS, CDR2 YYNGEE. The CDR3 is made up of 13 amino acids. The ends were cut back, 0 bases at V and 7 bases at J, with 8 bases in the middle.

The gene calls are TRBV21-1 and TRBJ1-5; the table names TRBD1, a call not compared with the DNA. TRBV21-1 is a pseudogene. CDR3 length: 20 amino acids. The DNA of the CDR3 is TGTGCCAGCAGCAAGGACTTCAGGTCGACAGGCAGGGAAGTGGATCAGCCCCAGCATTTT. Translated, it gives CASSKDFRSTGREVDQPQHF.

The chain couples TRBV7-6 to TRBJ2-7; the match to TRBD2 covers 11 bases. Germline V gives CDR1 SGHVS, CDR2 FNYEAQ. This CDR3 has 15 amino acids. J was trimmed by 1 base and V by 8 bases; bases with no gene match: 7. CDR3 in DNA: TGTGCCAGCGCACCCCTAGCGGGGGGTTCCTACGAGCAGTACTTC. Protein: CASAPLAGGSYEQYF. Complete variable domain (other parts from reference TRBV7-6 and TRBJ2-7): GAGVSQSPRYKVTKRGQDVALRCDPISGHVSLYWYRQALGQGPEFLTYFNYEAQQDKSGLPNDRFSAERPEGSISTLTIQRTEQRDSAMYRCASAPLAGGSYEQYFGPGTRLTVT.

The chain uses TRBV7-2 and TRBJ1-6, with D unclear. Germline V gene sequence: CDR1 SGHTA, CDR2 FQGNSA. The V gene lost 5 bases and the J gene lost 8 bases, with 10 bases spanning the gap. The CDR3 runs 13 residues. The CDR3 DNA is TGTGCCAGCAGCGGGTCAGGTCATTCACCCCTCCACTTT. Translating it yields CASSGSGHSPLHF.

V usage is TRBV4-2 and J usage is TRBJ2-7; 8 bases line up with TRBD1. Germline V CDR1 and CDR2: LGHNA, YNFKEQ. V shed 1 base, J shed 2 bases, and the junction held 4 bases outside the gene matches. This CDR3 comprises 15 residues. The CDR3 loop reads CASSQVTGGAYEQYF. The CDR3 DNA is TGTGCCAGCAGCCAAGTAACAGGGGGAGCCTACGAGCAGTACTTC.

The chain links TRBV9 to TRBJ1-4, with D tentatively TRBD1 (5 bases). CDR1 is SGDLS and CDR2 is YYNGEE in the germline V gene. Trimming removed 3 bases at V and 0 bases at J, with 9 bases between. The CDR3 spans 15 residues. CDR3 region: CASSAGVATNEKLFF. CDR3 nucleotide sequence: TGTGCCAGCAGCGCGGGGGTTGCAACTAATGAAAAACTGTTTTTT.

The genes are TRBV11-2 and TRBJ2-1; no firm D call. V lost 5 bases and J 7 bases, leaving 12 bases between the germline ends. CDR3 length: 13 amino acids. From germline, CDR1 is SGHAT and CDR2 FQNNGV. CDR3 in amino acids: CASSQNRPNEQFF. The CDR3 bases are TGTGCCAGCAGCCAAAACAGACCGAATGAGCAGTTCTTC.

This clone was seen just once. The rearrangement joins TRBV4-3 to TRBJ1-2, with 7 bases lining up with TRBD1. J was trimmed by 6 bases and V by 2 bases; bases with no gene match: 3. Germline V gene data show CDR1 as LGHNA and CDR2 as YSLEER. This CDR3 comprises 13 residues. Here the CDR3 DNA reads TGCGCCAGCAGCCAAATGACAGGGAATGGCTACACCTTC. Translated: CASSQMTGNGYTF.